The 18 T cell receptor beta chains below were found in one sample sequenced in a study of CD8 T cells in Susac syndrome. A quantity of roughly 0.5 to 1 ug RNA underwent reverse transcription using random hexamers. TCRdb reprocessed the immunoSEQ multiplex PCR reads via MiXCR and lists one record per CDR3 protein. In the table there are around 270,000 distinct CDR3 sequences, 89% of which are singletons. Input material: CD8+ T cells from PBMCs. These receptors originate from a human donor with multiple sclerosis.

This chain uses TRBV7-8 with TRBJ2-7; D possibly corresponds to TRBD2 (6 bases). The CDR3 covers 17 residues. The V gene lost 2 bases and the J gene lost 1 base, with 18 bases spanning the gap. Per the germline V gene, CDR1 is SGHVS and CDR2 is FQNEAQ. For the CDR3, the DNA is TGTGCCAGCAGCTTAACTCTGGGTAGCGGAGATTCCTACGAGCAGTACTTC. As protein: CASSLTLGSGDSYEQYF.

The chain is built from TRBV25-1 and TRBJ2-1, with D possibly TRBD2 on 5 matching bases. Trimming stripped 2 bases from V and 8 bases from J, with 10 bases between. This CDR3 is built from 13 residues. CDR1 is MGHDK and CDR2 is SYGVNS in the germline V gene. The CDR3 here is CASSEDYSDEQFF. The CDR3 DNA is TGTGCCAGCAGTGAAGACTACAGCGATGAGCAGTTCTTC.

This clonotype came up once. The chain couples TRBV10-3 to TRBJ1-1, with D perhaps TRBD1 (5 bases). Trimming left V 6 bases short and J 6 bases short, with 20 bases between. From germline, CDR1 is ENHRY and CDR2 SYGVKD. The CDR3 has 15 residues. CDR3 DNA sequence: TGTGCCATCAGGAGGCTAGGGGCAGGGAATTCTGAAGCTTTCTTT. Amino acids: CAIRRLGAGNSEAFF.

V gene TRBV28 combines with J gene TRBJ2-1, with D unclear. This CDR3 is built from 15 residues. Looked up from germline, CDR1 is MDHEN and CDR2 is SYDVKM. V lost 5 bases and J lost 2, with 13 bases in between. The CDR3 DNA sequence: TGTGCCAGCAGTGCCACTATTTCTCCCTACAATGAGCAGTTCTTC. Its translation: CASSATISPYNEQFF. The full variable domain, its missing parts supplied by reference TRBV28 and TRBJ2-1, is DVKVTQSSRYLVKRTGEKVFLECVQDMDHENMFWYRQDPGLGLRLIYFSYDVKMKEKGDIPEGYSVSREKKERFSLILESASTNQTSMYLCASSATISPYNEQFFGPGTRLTVL.

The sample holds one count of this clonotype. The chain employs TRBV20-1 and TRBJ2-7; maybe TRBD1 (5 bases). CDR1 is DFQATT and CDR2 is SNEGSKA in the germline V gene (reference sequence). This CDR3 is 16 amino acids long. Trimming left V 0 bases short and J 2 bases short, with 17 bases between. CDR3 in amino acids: CSAREGLGDRPYEQYF. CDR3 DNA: TGCAGTGCTAGAGAGGGCCTTGGCGACAGACCCTACGAGCAGTACTTC.

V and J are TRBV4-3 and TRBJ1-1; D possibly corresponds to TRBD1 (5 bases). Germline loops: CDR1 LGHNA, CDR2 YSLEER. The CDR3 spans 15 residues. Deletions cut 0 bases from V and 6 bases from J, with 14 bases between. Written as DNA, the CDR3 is TGCGCCAGCAGCCAAGAAAAGGAGGGGTTTTCTGAAGCTTTCTTT. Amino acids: CASSQEKEGFSEAFF.

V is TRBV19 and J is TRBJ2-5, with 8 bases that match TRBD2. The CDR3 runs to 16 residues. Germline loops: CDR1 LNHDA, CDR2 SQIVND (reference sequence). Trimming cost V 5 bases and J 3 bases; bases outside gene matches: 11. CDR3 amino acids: CASSPRSGGLEETQYF. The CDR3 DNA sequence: TGTGCCAGTAGTCCCCGGAGCGGGGGACTCGAAGAGACCCAGTACTTC.

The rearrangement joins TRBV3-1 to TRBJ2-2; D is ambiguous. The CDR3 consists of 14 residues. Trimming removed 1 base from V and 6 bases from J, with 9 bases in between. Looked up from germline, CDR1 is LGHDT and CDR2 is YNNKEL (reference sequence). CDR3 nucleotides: TGTGCCAGCAGCCAAGTAGAGTTGCCCGGGGAGCTGTTTTTT. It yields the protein CASSQVELPGELFF.

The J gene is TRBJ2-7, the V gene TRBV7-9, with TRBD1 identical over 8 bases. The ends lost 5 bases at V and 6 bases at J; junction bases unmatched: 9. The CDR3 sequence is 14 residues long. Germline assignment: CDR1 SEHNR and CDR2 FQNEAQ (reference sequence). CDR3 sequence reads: CASSHGQGVGEQYF. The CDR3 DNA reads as TGTGCCAGCAGCCATGGACAGGGAGTGGGCGAGCAGTACTTC.

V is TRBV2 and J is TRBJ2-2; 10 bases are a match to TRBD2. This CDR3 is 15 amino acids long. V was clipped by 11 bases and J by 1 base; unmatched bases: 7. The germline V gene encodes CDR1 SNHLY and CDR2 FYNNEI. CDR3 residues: CAVTTSGQNTGELFF. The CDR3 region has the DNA TGTGCCGTCACGACTAGCGGGCAGAACACCGGGGAGCTGTTTTTT.

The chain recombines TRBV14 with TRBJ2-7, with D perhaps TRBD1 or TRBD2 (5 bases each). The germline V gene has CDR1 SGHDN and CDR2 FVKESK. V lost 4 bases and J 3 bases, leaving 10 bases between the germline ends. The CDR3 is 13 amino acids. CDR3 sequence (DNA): TGTGCCAGCAGCCGGGACGGACTCTACGAGCAGTACTTC. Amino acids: CASSRDGLYEQYF. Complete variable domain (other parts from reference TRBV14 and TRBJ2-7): EAGVTQFPSHSVIEKGQTVTLRCDPISGHDNLYWYRRVMGKEIKFLLHFVKESKQDESGMPNNRFLAERTGGTYSTLKVQPAELEDSGVYFCASSRDGLYEQYFGPGTRLTVT.

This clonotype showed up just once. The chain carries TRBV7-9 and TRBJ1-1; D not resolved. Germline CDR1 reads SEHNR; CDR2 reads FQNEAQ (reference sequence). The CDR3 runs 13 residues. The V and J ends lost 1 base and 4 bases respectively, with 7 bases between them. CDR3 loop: CASSLDGGTEAFF. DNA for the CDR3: TGTGCCAGCAGCTTAGATGGCGGCACTGAAGCTTTCTTT. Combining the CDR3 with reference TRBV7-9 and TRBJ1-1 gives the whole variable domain DTGVSQNPRHKITKRGQNVTFRCDPISEHNRLYWYRQTLGQGPEFLTYFQNEAQLEKSRLLSDRFSAERPKGSFSTLEIQRTEQGDSAMYLCASSLDGGTEAFFGQGTRLTVV.

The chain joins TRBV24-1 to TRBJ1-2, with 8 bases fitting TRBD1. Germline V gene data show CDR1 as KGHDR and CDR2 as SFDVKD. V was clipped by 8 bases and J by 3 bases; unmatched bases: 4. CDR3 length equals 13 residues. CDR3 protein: CATKSDRDYGYTF. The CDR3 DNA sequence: TGTGCCACCAAGTCGGACAGGGACTATGGCTACACCTTC.

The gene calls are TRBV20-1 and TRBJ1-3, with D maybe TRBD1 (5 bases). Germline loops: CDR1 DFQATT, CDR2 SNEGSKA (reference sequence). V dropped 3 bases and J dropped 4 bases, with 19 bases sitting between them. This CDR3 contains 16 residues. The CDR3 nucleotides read TGCAGTGCTAGTACCCCGGGCGGGGGGACCGGAAACACCATATATTTT. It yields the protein CSASTPGGGTGNTIYF.

The CDR3 DNA sequence: TGTGCCAGCAGCGGTAGCGGGAGGGTCAACTCGAACACCGGGGAGCTGTTTTTT. Its translation is CASSGSGRVNSNTGELFF. This chain joins TRBV9 and TRBJ2-2; 11 bases are shared with TRBD2. The CDR3 spans 18 residues. The ends lost 3 bases at V and 0 bases at J; junction bases unmatched: 7. The germline gives CDR1 SGDLS, CDR2 YYNGEE.

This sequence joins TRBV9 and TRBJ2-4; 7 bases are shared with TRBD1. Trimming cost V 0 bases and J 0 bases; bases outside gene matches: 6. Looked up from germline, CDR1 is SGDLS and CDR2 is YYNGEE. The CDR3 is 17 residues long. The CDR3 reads CASSVEPGGSAKNIQYF. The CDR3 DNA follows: TGTGCCAGCAGCGTAGAGCCAGGGGGTTCAGCCAAAAACATTCAGTACTTC.

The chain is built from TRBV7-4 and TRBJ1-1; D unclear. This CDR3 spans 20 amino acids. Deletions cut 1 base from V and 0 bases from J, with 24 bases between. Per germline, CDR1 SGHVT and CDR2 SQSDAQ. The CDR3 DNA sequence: TGTGCCAGCAGCTTAGTACCATCAACCGATAAAGTGATCATGAACACTGAAGCTTTCTTT. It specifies CASSLVPSTDKVIMNTEAFF.

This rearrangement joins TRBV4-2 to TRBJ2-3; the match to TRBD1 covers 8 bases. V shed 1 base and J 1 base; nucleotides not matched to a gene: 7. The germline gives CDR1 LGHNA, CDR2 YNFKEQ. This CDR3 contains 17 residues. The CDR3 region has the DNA TGTGCCAGCAGCCAAGGCCTAACAGGGGGAGGCACAGATACGCAGTATTTT. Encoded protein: CASSQGLTGGGTDTQYF.